One sample yielded the 22 T cell receptor beta chains listed below, sequenced in a study of blood T cell repertoires in COVID-19. The repertoire was sequenced with immunoSEQ multiplex PCR; TCRdb's copy has only in-frame clones and lacks some. Here the sample spans about 280,000 clones, around 89% being singletons. Input material: peripheral blood. These receptors came from a man in his forties with acute or convalescent COVID-19.

In the case of this clone: Other DNA sequences of this sample code for an identical CDR3. This chain joins TRBV5-4 and TRBJ2-1, with D hard to call. The V gene's germline CDR1 is SGHNT and CDR2 YYREEE (reference sequence). The CDR3 consists of 15 residues. Trimming pared 4 bases from V and 0 bases from J, leaving 11 bases between. CDR3 in DNA: TGTGCCAGCAGCCCCACCTCCAGCTCCTACAATGAGCAGTTCTTC. It codes for CASSPTSSSYNEQFF.

This sequence joins TRBV19 and TRBJ2-7, with D perhaps matching TRBD1 (6 bases). Trimming pared 5 bases from V and 0 bases from J, leaving 14 bases between. Germline V gene lookup returns CDR1 LNHDA and CDR2 SQIVND (reference sequence). The CDR3 runs to 15 residues. For the CDR3, the DNA is TGTGCCAGTAGTCCCCGGGACAAGGGCTCCTACGAGCAGTACTTC. This translates into CASSPRDKGSYEQYF. Complete variable domain (other parts from reference TRBV19 and TRBJ2-7): DGGITQSPKYLFRKEGQNVTLSCEQNLNHDAMYWYRQDPGQGLRLIYYSQIVNDFQKGDIAEGYSVSREKKESFPLTVTSAQKNPTAFYLCASSPRDKGSYEQYFGPGTRLTVT.

The V call is TRBV9, the J call TRBJ2-2, with 7 bases aligning to TRBD1. CDR1 is SGDLS, CDR2 YYNGEE, per germline. The CDR3 loop spans 16 amino acids. V lost 4 bases, J lost 0 bases, and 6 bases stayed unmatched. CDR3 amino acids: CASSPRGGSNTGELFF. CDR3 sequence (DNA): TGTGCCAGCAGCCCGAGAGGGGGCTCGAACACCGGGGAGCTGTTTTTT.

The V call is TRBV30, the J call TRBJ1-6, with 8 bases lining up with TRBD1. Trimming took 2 bases from V and 6 from J; bases not matched to a gene: 12. Per the germline V gene, CDR1 is GTSNPN and CDR2 is SVGIG (reference sequence). This CDR3 is built from 17 residues. CDR3 sequence: CAWSSLTGTGLNSPLHF. The CDR3 DNA sequence: TGTGCCTGGAGTTCGTTAACCGGGACAGGCCTTAATTCACCCCTCCACTTT. The full variable domain, its missing parts supplied by reference TRBV30 and TRBJ1-6, is SQTIHQWPATLVQPVGSPLSLECTVEGTSNPNLYWYRQAAGRGLQLLFYSVGIGQISSEVPQNLSASRPQDRQFILSSKKLLLSDSGFYLCAWSSLTGTGLNSPLHFGNGTRLTVT.

This CDR3 is CASSLSNRRGSRLFF. DNA of the CDR3: TGTGCCAGCAGCTTATCCAACCGGAGAGGTTCAAGACTGTTTTTT. The rearrangement uses TRBV7-2 and TRBJ1-4, with D uncertain. The V and J ends lost 2 bases and 13 bases respectively, with 20 bases between them. Germline-derived CDR1 and CDR2 are SGHTA and FQGNSA. This CDR3 is 15 amino acids long.

This clone occurred a few times. CDR3 protein: CASNSVGQDFGSPLHF. The CDR3 nucleotides read TGTGCCAGTAACTCCGTCGGACAGGACTTCGGTTCACCCCTCCACTTT. The rearrangement joins TRBV19 to TRBJ1-6, with 7 bases that match TRBD1. The CDR3 totals 16 residues. Germline V lookup: CDR1 LNHDA, CDR2 SQIVND (reference sequence). After removal of 7 bases from V and 9 bases from J, the junction contained 15 bases not matched to a gene.

The sample holds a few counts of this clone. The chain recombines TRBV19 with TRBJ2-5; D perhaps matches TRBD1 (5 bases). Germline V gives CDR1 LNHDA, CDR2 SQIVND (reference sequence). The CDR3 sequence is 13 residues long. V lost 3 bases to trimming and J lost 4 bases, with 9 bases between them. This chain's CDR3 is CASSIDSIETQYF. The CDR3 DNA is TGTGCCAGTAGTATTGACAGCATAGAGACCCAGTACTTC.

This clone appeared a single time. The rearrangement links TRBV12-3 or TRBV12-4 to TRBJ2-7; D gene ambiguous. V was pared by 3 bases and J by 2 bases, with 8 bases between. The CDR3 is 13 amino acids. The CDR3 reads CASSLAKTYEQYF. The CDR3, as DNA: TGTGCCAGCAGTTTGGCCAAAACCTACGAGCAGTACTTC.

V and J are TRBV10-1 and TRBJ2-1; possibly TRBD1 for D (5 bases). CDR1 is WNHNN and CDR2 is SYGVQD in the germline V gene (reference sequence). Trimming removed 3 bases from V and 8 bases from J, with 11 bases in between. This CDR3 region has 13 residues. The CDR3 is CASSDPAGHEQFF. The CDR3 coding sequence is TGCGCCAGCAGTGACCCGGCAGGGCATGAGCAGTTCTTC.

This clone was seen a single time. This sequence joins TRBV30 and TRBJ1-1, with TRBD1 identical over 9 bases. This CDR3 has 14 residues. J gave up 3 bases and V 2 bases, and 4 bases lay outside the gene matches. From germline, CDR1 is GTSNPN and CDR2 SVGIG (reference sequence). CDR3 residues: CAWSLGQGYTEAFF. DNA of the CDR3: TGTGCCTGGAGTCTGGGACAGGGCTACACTGAAGCTTTCTTT.

The V gene is TRBV5-1, the J gene TRBJ2-6, with TRBD1 matching 7 bases. V lost 1 base to trimming and J lost 4 bases; unmatched junction nucleotides: 17. There are 20 residues in the CDR3. Germline-derived CDR1 and CDR2 are SGHRS and YFSETQ. CDR3 coding DNA: TGCGCCAGCAGCTTGAGGGGAAAGACAGGGTTTAGGTCAGGGGCCAACGTCCTGACTTTC. This gives the protein CASSLRGKTGFRSGANVLTF.

The rearrangement uses TRBV2 and TRBJ1-6; TRBD1 matches 7 bases. There are 15 residues in the CDR3. Trimming removed 2 bases from V and 10 bases from J; junction bases left unmatched: 8. Germline V gene sequence: CDR1 SNHLY, CDR2 FYNNEI. In DNA, the CDR3 is TGTGCCAGCAGTGAACGAGGAGGGGGCAGGTCACCCCTCCACTTT. This encodes CASSERGGGRSPLHF.

This rearrangement joins TRBV4-1 to TRBJ2-7; tentatively, D is TRBD1 (5 bases). Trimming took off 0 bases at V and 2 bases at J, with 11 bases between the two ends. The CDR3 spans 15 residues. CDR1 and CDR2 from the germline V gene are MGHRA and YSYEKL. The CDR3 DNA sequence: TGCGCCAGCAGCCAAGAGGCAGGGAAGACCTACGAGCAGTACTTC. Its translation: CASSQEAGKTYEQYF.

The CDR3 sequence: CASSLRGQNTEAFF. The DNA for the CDR3 is TGTGCCAGCAGTTTAAGGGGACAGAACACTGAAGCTTTCTTT. The rearrangement uses TRBV27 and TRBJ1-1, with D maybe TRBD1 (6 bases). CDR1 and CDR2 (germline): MNHEY, SMNVEV (reference sequence). V lost 2 bases and J 1 base, leaving 8 bases between the germline ends. The CDR3 totals 14 residues.

The chain joins TRBV5-3 to TRBJ1-5; perhaps TRBD1 as D (6 bases). TRBV5-3 is an ORF; its function is uncertain. CDR3 length: 14 amino acids. The V end was cut by 0 bases, the J end by 5 bases, with 9 bases between. CDR3 sequence reads: CARSLDRDDQPQHF. For the CDR3, the DNA is TGTGCCAGAAGCTTGGACAGGGATGATCAGCCCCAGCATTTT.

The chain employs TRBV2 and TRBJ1-2, with D perhaps matching TRBD1 (6 bases). Germline CDR1 reads SNHLY; CDR2 reads FYNNEI. The length of the CDR3 is 13 residues. The germline V and J ends were trimmed by 5 bases and 3 bases, with 10 bases remaining between them. The CDR3 loop reads CASSSDSYYGYTF. CDR3 DNA: TGTGCCAGCAGTTCGGACAGCTACTATGGCTACACCTTC.

The chain couples TRBV11-2 to TRBJ1-5, with 7 bases fitting TRBD1. CDR1 is SGHAT and CDR2 is FQNNGV in the germline V gene. This CDR3 region has 14 residues. V dropped 5 bases and J dropped 4; count of bases not matched to a gene: 5. The CDR3 nucleotides read TGTGCCAGCAGCCAGGGGGACCGGAATCAGCCCCAGCATTTT. Its protein is CASSQGDRNQPQHF.

The rearrangement links TRBV30 to TRBJ1-1, with D possibly being TRBD1 (5 bases). CDR1 is GTSNPN, CDR2 SVGIG, per germline (reference sequence). The V end was cut by 1 base, the J end by 0 bases, with 9 bases between. CDR3 length: 14 amino acids. The CDR3 DNA reads as TGTGCCTGGAGTGATCCAGGGCTGAACACTGAAGCTTTCTTT. Translation: CAWSDPGLNTEAFF. The whole variable domain, filled in from reference TRBV30 and TRBJ1-1, reads SQTIHQWPATLVQPVGSPLSLECTVEGTSNPNLYWYRQAAGRGLQLLFYSVGIGQISSEVPQNLSASRPQDRQFILSSKKLLLSDSGFYLCAWSDPGLNTEAFFGQGTRLTVV.

This chain links TRBV10-3 with TRBJ1-2; D unresolved. The CDR3 sequence is 13 residues long. From germline, CDR1 is ENHRY and CDR2 SYGVKD. V was shortened by 4 bases and J by 4 bases, with 10 bases between the two germline ends. CDR3 in amino acids: CAISVEGRYGYTF. CDR3 sequence (DNA): TGTGCCATCAGTGTAGAGGGTCGCTATGGCTACACCTTC.

V is TRBV6-2 or TRBV6-3 and J is TRBJ2-2; TRBD2 is a possible D gene (6 bases). There are 14 residues in the CDR3. Germline loops: CDR1 MNHEY, CDR2 SVGEGT. V dropped 4 bases and J dropped 6 bases, with 12 bases sitting between them. The CDR3 region has the DNA TGTGCCAGCAGTTGGAGGGGTGGGGCCGGGGAGCTGTTTTTT. Protein product: CASSWRGGAGELFF.

V is TRBV9 and J is TRBJ2-1; D is perhaps TRBD2 (6 bases). Per the germline V gene, CDR1 is SGDLS and CDR2 is YYNGEE. CDR3 length: 16 amino acids. Trimming removed 4 bases at V and 7 bases at J, with 21 bases between. CDR3 coding DNA: TGTGCCAGCAGCTCCCCTCGCGGGGTCCTCCAGAATGAGCAGTTCTTC. This codes for CASSSPRGVLQNEQFF.

This sequence joins TRBV11-2 and TRBJ2-7; 10 bases map to TRBD2. CDR1 SGHAT and CDR2 FQNNGV come from the germline V gene. Unmatched junction bases numbered 7, after V lost 6 bases and J lost 2 bases. CDR3 length: 15 residues. This CDR3 reads CASSPPGTSAYEQYF. The CDR3 nucleotides read TGTGCCAGCAGTCCTCCCGGGACTAGCGCCTACGAGCAGTACTTC.